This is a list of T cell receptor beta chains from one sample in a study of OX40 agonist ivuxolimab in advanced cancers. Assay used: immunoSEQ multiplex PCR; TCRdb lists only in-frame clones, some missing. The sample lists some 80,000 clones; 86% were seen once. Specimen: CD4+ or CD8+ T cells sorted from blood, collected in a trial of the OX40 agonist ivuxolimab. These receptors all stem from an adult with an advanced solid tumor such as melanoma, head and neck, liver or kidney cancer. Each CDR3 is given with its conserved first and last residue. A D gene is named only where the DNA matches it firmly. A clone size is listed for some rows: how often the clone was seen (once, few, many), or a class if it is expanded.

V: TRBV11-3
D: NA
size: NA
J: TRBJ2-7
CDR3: CASSPGSGSSYEQYF
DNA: TGTGCCAGCAGCCCCGGGAGCGGCAGCTCCTACGAGCAGTACTTC

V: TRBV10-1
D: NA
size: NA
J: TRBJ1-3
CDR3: CASSENLEGNTIYF
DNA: TGCGCCAGCAGTGAGAACCTGGAAGGAAACACCATATATTTT

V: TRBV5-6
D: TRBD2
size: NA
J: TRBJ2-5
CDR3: CASSVLAGGGETQYF
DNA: TGTGCCAGCAGCGTACTAGCGGGAGGAGGAGAGACCCAGTACTTC

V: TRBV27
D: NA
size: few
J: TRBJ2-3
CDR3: CASRFHDDPTDTQYF
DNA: TGTGCCAGCAGGTTCCACGACGATCCCACGGATACGCAGTATTTT

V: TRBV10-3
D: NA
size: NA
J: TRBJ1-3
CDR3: CAIRPVSGNTIYF
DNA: TGTGCCATCAGACCCGTCTCTGGAAACACCATATATTTT

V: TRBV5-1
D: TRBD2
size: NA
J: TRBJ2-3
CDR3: CASSLSQTSGGRADTQYF
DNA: TGCGCCAGCAGCCTATCCCAAACTAGCGGGGGAAGAGCAGATACGCAGTATTTT

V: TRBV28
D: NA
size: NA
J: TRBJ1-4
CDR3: CALRGGAGEKLFF
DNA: TGTGCCCTACGGGGAGGGGCGGGTGAAAAACTGTTTTTT

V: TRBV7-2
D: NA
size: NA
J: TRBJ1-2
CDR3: CASSLYSGGGYTF
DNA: TGTGCCAGCAGCTTATACTCCGGAGGAGGCTACACCTTC

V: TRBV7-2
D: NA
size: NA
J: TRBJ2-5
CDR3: CASSFPNQETQYF
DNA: TGTGCCAGCAGCTTCCCCAACCAAGAGACCCAGTACTTC

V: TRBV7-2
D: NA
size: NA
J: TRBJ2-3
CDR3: CASSFAGLDTDTQYF
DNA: TGTGCCAGCAGCTTCGCGGGATTGGACACAGATACGCAGTATTTT

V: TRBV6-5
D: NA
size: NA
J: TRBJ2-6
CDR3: CASSPDADVLTF
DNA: TGTGCCAGCAGCCCCGACGCCGACGTCCTGACTTTC

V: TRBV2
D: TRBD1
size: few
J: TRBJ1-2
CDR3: CASAIRDSGYTF
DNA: TGTGCCAGCGCTATCCGGGACAGTGGCTACACCTTC

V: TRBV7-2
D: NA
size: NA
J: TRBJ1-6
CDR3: CASSLLPGGANSPLHF
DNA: TGTGCCAGCAGCTTATTACCGGGTGGGGCAAATTCACCCCTCCACTTT

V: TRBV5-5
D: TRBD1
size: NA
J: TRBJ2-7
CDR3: CASSNGQGTYEQYF
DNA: TGTGCCAGCAGCAATGGACAGGGAACCTACGAGCAGTACTTC

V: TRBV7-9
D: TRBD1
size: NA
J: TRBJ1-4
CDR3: CASSPRQGGGWTNEKLFF
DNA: TGTGCCAGCAGCCCCCGACAGGGGGGAGGTTGGACTAATGAAAAACTGTTTTTT

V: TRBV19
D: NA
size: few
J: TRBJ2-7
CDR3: CASSKGSYEQYF
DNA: TGTGCCAGTAGTAAGGGGAGCTACGAGCAGTACTTC

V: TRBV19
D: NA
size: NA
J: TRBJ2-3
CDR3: CASSEVPDTQYF
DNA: TGTGCCTCATCAGAGGTACCAGATACGCAGTATTTT

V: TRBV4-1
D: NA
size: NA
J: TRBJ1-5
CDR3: CASSQDWQGPYSNQPQHF
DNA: TGCGCCAGCAGCCAAGATTGGCAGGGACCTTATAGCAATCAGCCCCAGCATTTT

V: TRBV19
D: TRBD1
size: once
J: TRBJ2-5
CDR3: CASSPPGQGRKTQYF
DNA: TGTGCCAGTAGTCCCCCGGGACAGGGGCGGAAGACCCAGTACTTC

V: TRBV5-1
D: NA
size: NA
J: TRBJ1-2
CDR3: CASSYDRDNYTF
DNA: TGCGCCAGCAGCTACGATAGGGACAACTACACCTTC

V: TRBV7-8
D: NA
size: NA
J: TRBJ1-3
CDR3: CASSTTGTSGNTIYF
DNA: TGTGCCAGCAGCACTACAGGGACCTCTGGAAACACCATATATTTT

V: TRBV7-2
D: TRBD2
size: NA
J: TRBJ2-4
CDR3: CASSLAAGTRERNIQYF
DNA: TGTGCCAGCAGCTTAGCCGCCGGGACTAGGGAGCGTAACATTCAGTACTTC

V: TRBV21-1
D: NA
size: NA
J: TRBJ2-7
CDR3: CASSDFTALCGPPYEQYF
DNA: TGTGCCAGCAGCGATTTTACCGCCTTATGCGGGCCTCCCTACGAGCAGTACTTC

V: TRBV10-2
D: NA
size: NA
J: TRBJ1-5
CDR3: CASSRGPDNQPQHF
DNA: TGCGCCAGCAGCCGCGGACCGGACAATCAGCCCCAGCATTTT

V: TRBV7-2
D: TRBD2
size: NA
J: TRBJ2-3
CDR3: CASSLARTSGAQGTQYF
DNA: TGTGCCAGCAGCTTAGCCAGGACTAGCGGGGCCCAGGGTACGCAGTATTTT

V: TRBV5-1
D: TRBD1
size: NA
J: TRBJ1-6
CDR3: CASSLSGQGNSPLHF
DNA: TGCGCCAGCAGCTTGTCGGGACAGGGGAATTCACCCCTCCACTTT

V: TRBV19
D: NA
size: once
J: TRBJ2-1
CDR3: CASSPQGRDEQFF
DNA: TGTGCCAGTAGTCCACAGGGTAGGGATGAGCAGTTCTTC

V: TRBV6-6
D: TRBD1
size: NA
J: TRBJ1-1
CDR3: CASSYEAGGEAFF
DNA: TGTGCCAGCAGTTACGAGGCAGGGGGCGAAGCTTTCTTT

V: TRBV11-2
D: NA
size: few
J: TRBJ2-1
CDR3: CASSPRDRYNEQFF
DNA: TGTGCCAGCAGCCCCCGGGATCGCTACAATGAGCAGTTCTTC

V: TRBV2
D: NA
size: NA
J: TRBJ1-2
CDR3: CASNQGNYGYTF
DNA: TGTGCCAGCAATCAGGGAAACTATGGCTACACCTTC

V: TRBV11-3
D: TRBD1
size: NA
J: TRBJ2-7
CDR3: CASSSNRDRAYEQYF
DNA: TGTGCCAGCAGCTCGAACCGGGACAGAGCCTACGAGCAGTACTTC

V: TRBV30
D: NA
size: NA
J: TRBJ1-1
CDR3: CAWRDPTGQNQINTEAFF
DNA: TGTGCCTGGAGGGATCCGACAGGTCAAAACCAAATAAACACTGAAGCTTTCTTT

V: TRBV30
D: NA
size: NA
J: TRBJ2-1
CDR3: CAWSASGSPPMQFF
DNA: TGTGCCTGGAGTGCCTCGGGTTCGCCCCCGATGCAGTTCTTC

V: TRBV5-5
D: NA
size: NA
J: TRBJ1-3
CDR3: CASSQTRGPGNTIYF
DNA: TGTGCCAGCAGCCAAACCCGGGGACCTGGAAACACCATATATTTT

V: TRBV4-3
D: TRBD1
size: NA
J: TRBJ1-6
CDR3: CASSQVPGQGAPLHF
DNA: TGCGCCAGCAGCCAAGTCCCGGGACAGGGTGCACCCCTCCACTTT

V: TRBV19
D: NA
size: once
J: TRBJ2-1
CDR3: CASSIIVYNEQFF
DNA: TGTGCCAGTAGTATAATAGTCTACAATGAGCAGTTCTTC

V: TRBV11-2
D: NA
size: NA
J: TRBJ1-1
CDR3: CASSRRDWGTEAFF
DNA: TGTGCCAGCAGCCGAAGGGACTGGGGCACTGAAGCTTTCTTT

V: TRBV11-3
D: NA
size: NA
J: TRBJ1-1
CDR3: CASSLASATEAFF
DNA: TGTGCCAGCAGCTTAGCCTCGGCCACTGAAGCTTTCTTT

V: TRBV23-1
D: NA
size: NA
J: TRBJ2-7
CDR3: CASSVDGHYEQYF
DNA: TGCGCCAGCAGTGTTGACGGGCACTACGAGCAGTACTTC

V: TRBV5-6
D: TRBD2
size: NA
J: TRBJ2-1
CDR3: CASSLERGGLYNEQFF
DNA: TGTGCCAGCAGCTTGGAGCGGGGGGGCCTGTACAATGAGCAGTTCTTC

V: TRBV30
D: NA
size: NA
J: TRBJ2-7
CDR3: CAWSPPGVAYYEQYF
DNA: TGTGCCTGGAGTCCCCCGGGGGTCGCCTACTACGAGCAGTACTTC

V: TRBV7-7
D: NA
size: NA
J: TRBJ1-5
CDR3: CASSSLEGQPQHF
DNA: TGTGCTAGCAGCTCCCTAGAGGGCCAGCCCCAGCATTTT